The text below deals with one T cell receptor beta chain. Its specificity is unknown. The method was immunoSEQ multiplex PCR; TCRdb's version includes in-frame clones alone and lacks a portion of them. The sample consists of 150,000 to 200,000 clones, around 90% of them appearing once. The sample originates from a study of T cell responses to AZD1222 COVID-19 vaccine. Overall study results and limits: With dominance at 160-218 and 743-854, vaccine-associated CD4 TCRs spanned spike. It should be noted that donors were predominantly white British and more often female, and clonal diversity was possibly underestimated.

The V end lost 7 bases, the J end lost 5 bases, and 17 bases lay between the germline ends. The CDR3 covers 14 residues. The germline gives CDR1 LNHDA, CDR2 SQIVND (reference sequence). Sequenced material: peripheral blood, taken on day 0 of AZD1222 vaccination. The chain employs TRBV19 and TRBJ2-5; D possibly corresponds to TRBD2 (5 bases). This TCR derives from an adult in good health. The CDR3 loop is CASTKGNPGETQYF. The CDR3, as DNA: TGTGCCAGTACTAAGGGCAATCCGGGGGAGACCCAGTACTTC.